This T cell receptor beta chain was sequenced during a study of T-cell reconstitution after alpha-beta-depleted transplantation in children. There are a few counts of this clonotype. The TCRbeta library incorporated unique molecular identifiers. A single record per CDR3 protein comes from TCRdb applying MiXCR to the PCR reads. In the table there are 500,000 to 750,000 distinct CDR3 sequences, around 27% of which are singletons. The CDR3 extends over 15 amino acids. CDR1 is SGDLS, CDR2 YYNGEE, per germline. The V and J ends lost 0 bases and 7 bases, in that order; junction bases with no gene match: 6. Here the sequenced sample was PBMCs, taken before TCRalphabeta/CD19-depleted stem cell transplant. The chain carries TRBV9 and TRBJ2-1; TRBD2 matches 8 bases. This clonotype was obtained from a boy younger than two with Wiskott-Aldrich syndrome, due to receive a stem cell transplant. CDR3 in DNA: TGTGCCAGCAGCGTAGTTCCGGGAGGGCGGAATGAGCAGTTCTTC. Translation: CASSVVPGGRNEQFF.